The clone carrying this TCR beta chain was seen a handful of times. Its antigen is undetermined. The V end was cut by 4 bases, the J end by 5 bases, with 5 bases between. Germline values: CDR1 LNHDA, CDR2 SQIVND (reference sequence). The length of the CDR3 is 11 residues. The entry originates in a study of T cell repertoires in cytomegalovirus infection. Whole-study findings and limits: Clonotype analysis showed dominance of the ex vivo response by HLA-C-restricted CMV-specific TCR beta clonotypes.

TCRdb redid the calling of the reads with MiXCR, one entry per CDR3 protein. The table has about 740,000 distinct CDR3 sequences, about 40% seen once. Sequenced input: PBMCs. The V and J genes are TRBV19 and TRBJ1-2; no definite D call. The clonotype comes from a human donor in good health (CMV status not recorded). Some clones in this sample may be carry-over from other donors' samples. CDR3 DNA sequence: TGTGCCAGTAGTAAGGTTTATGGCTACACCTTC. Protein product: CASSKVYGYTF.